The entry below describes one T cell receptor beta chain. No antigen is known for it. This specimen belongs to a study of vaccination effects on CD4 cells after COVID-19. About the research overall: Post-vaccine sample collection fell at a median of 72 days after the second dose.

After less than twelve days in culture, the CD4+ T cells were isolated. The person acquired a PCR-confirmed SARS-CoV-2 infection between March and December 2020. Two doses of BNT162b2 or mRNA-1273 vaccine were administered to participants. Half-medium replacement with IL-2 medium occurred on days 3 and 7. Profiling relied on immunoSEQ multiplex PCR, and the TCRdb table lists in-frame clones only, not all of them. The sample shows 50,000 or so clones, about 76% of them seen only once. Between the trimmed V and J ends, which lost 4 bases and 0 bases, there was a span of 13 bases. This CDR3 is 16 amino acids long. The germline CDR1 and CDR2 sequences are SGHNT and YENEEA. Study-level findings and limits: Convalescents' post-vaccination spike-reactive clones were chiefly new, vaccine-induced ones. Clones induced by infection and by vaccine showed marked clonal contraction late after vaccination.

The genes are TRBV11-3 and TRBJ1-3; a possible D gene is TRBD1 (5 bases). This clonotype was obtained from a human donor who had a prior SARS-CoV-2 infection. This sample comprised CD4+ T cells from PBMCs cultured without peptide, obtained after COVID-19 vaccination. The CDR3 DNA reads as TGTGCCAGCAGCTGGGACGGTGGGAGCTCTGGAAACACCATATATTTT. Protein sequence: CASSWDGGSSGNTIYF.